This TCR beta chain was captured in a study of blood T cell repertoires in COVID-19. Study context: Samples of COVID-19 (acute and convalescent) were obtained from the United States, Italy and Spain. The analysed material was cDNA or gDNA that came from T cells, B-cell-depleted T cells, or PBMCs.

There are 12 residues in the CDR3. Authors' methods: Reference gene primer amplification yielded estimated nucleated cell counts. Clones were read by immunoSEQ multiplex PCR, and TCRdb kept only the in-frame ones, dropping some. That table furnishes V, J and clone size, whereas the DNA furnished D and trimming. Counted here are roughly 70,000 clones, about 88% occurring once; the ten biggest clones make up around 2.8%. The rearrangement uses TRBV21-1 and TRBJ2-7; TRBD1 is taken as the D call from the table, unchecked against the DNA. TRBV21-1 is a pseudogene segment. Sequenced: peripheral blood. The receptor was isolated from a man in his 70s with active or convalescent COVID-19. The CDR3, as DNA: TGTGCCAGAATCCACATTCTCTACGAGCAGTACTTC. This encodes CARIHILYEQYF.